A single T cell receptor (beta chain) is shown here with its context. Its antigen remains unknown. These data originate in a study of PD-1 blockade in classical Hodgkin lymphoma. V lost 4 bases, J lost 7 bases, and 17 bases lay in between. Germline values: CDR1 SQVTM, CDR2 ANQGSEA. The CDR3 is 14 amino acids. Libraries were prepared by immunoSEQ multiplex PCR; TCRdb keeps only in-frame clonotypes and omits some of them. The table has tens of thousands of clones, approximately 91% seen once; the top ten hold 22%. Broader study findings: The diversity seen at baseline in complete responders resembled that of newly diagnosed patients.

Brentuximab vedotin exposure varied among the patients, all of whom had relapsed after autologous stem cell transplantation. This receptor was obtained from a human donor with classical Hodgkin lymphoma. The sequenced sample was peripheral blood mononuclear cells (PBMCs), obtained at baseline. This chain joins TRBV29-1 and TRBJ2-1, with a weak D call TRBD1 (5 bases). The DNA of the CDR3 is TGCAGCGTTGCAGGGCAGGCGCGATTTAATGAGCAGTTCTTC. This encodes CSVAGQARFNEQFF.